These 14 T cell receptor beta chains share one sample of origin, sequenced in a study of cytomegalovirus exposure and HLA in healthy donors. TCRdb's table, derived via immunoSEQ multiplex PCR, lists solely in-frame clones and lacks some. The repertoire holds about 88,000 clones, 84% seen once, with about an eighth in the top ten. The sequenced sample consisted of PBMCs. These receptors were collected from a woman in her late teens or twenties in good health and CMV-seropositive.

This clone showed up just a few times. The chain joins TRBV6-1 to TRBJ1-1, with D perhaps matching TRBD1 (6 bases). Germline V lookup: CDR1 MNHNS, CDR2 SASEGT. The length of the CDR3 is 13 residues. The ends were cut back, 6 bases at V and 4 bases at J, with 12 bases in the middle. This chain's CDR3 is CASSRQESTEAFF. The CDR3 bases are TGTGCCAGCAGCCGACAGGAGAGCACTGAAGCTTTCTTT.

The rearrangement uses TRBV29-1 and TRBJ1-6; D may be TRBD1 (5 bases). Germline loops: CDR1 SQVTM, CDR2 ANQGSEA. Trimming took 5 bases from V and 7 from J, leaving 12 bases between them. CDR3 length: 13 residues. The CDR3 protein is CSVRGSENSPLHF. Here the CDR3 DNA reads TGCAGCGTTAGGGGCAGCGAAAATTCACCCCTCCACTTT.

This clone has a handful of counts. The V call is TRBV10-3, the J call TRBJ2-2, with D possibly TRBD1 on 5 matching bases. V was pared by 0 bases and J by 3 bases, with 8 bases between. This CDR3 spans 15 amino acids. Germline loops: CDR1 ENHRY, CDR2 SYGVKD. The CDR3 DNA is TGTGCCATCAGTGAGTCGATACAGGACACCGGGGAGCTGTTTTTT. Translating gives CAISESIQDTGELFF.

The chain links TRBV16 to TRBJ2-6; 8 nucleotides agree with TRBD1. The CDR3 covers 17 residues. J lost 0 bases, V lost 5 bases, and 6 bases had no gene match. Germline lookup yields CDR1 KGHSY and CDR2 FQNENV. As DNA, the CDR3 is TGTGCCAGCAGCGGGCGGGACAGGAGCTCTGGGGCCAACGTCCTGACTTTC. This gives the protein CASSGRDRSSGANVLTF.

CDR3 protein: CASSVGAGSYEQYF. The DNA of the CDR3 is TGTGCCAGCAGCGTAGGGGCAGGCTCCTACGAGCAGTACTTC. The V and J genes are TRBV9 and TRBJ2-7, with D unclear. Germline CDR1 is SGDLS and CDR2 is YYNGEE. V was shortened by 0 bases and J by 0 bases, with 7 bases between the two germline ends. This CDR3 spans 14 amino acids.

This clone was seen just once. The genes are TRBV5-1 and TRBJ2-2; 12 bases fit TRBD2. This CDR3 region has 18 residues. J gave up 0 bases and V 1 base, and 4 bases lay outside the gene matches. Germline V lookup: CDR1 SGHRS, CDR2 YFSETQ. The DNA of the CDR3 is TGCGCCAGCAGCTTGACTAGCGGGGGGACAGCGAACACCGGGGAGCTGTTTTTT. Its protein is CASSLTSGGTANTGELFF.

This rearrangement joins TRBV5-1 to TRBJ1-1; tentatively, D is TRBD1 (6 bases). V lost 2 bases, J lost 5 bases, and 10 bases lay in between. The germline V gene encodes CDR1 SGHRS and CDR2 YFSETQ. The CDR3 has 13 amino acids. The CDR3 nucleotides are TGCGCCAGCAGCTTTCAGGGGCGGACTGAAGCTTTCTTT. Its protein product is CASSFQGRTEAFF.

This chain joins TRBV11-2 and TRBJ2-3; possible D gene TRBD1, 5 bases. Looked up from germline, CDR1 is SGHAT and CDR2 is FQNNGV. V was trimmed by 0 bases and J by 0 bases, leaving 13 bases between them. The CDR3 contains 17 residues. CDR3 DNA sequence: TGTGCCAGCAGCTTAGACAGGGCGAGATTTAGCACAGATACGCAGTATTTT. Its protein is CASSLDRARFSTDTQYF.

CDR3 protein: CASSAGTGGSVEKLFF. CDR3 nucleotides: TGTGCCAGCAGCGCCGGGACAGGGGGCTCGGTAGAAAAACTGTTTTTT. V and J are TRBV9 and TRBJ1-4, with 12 bases aligning to TRBD1. Germline CDR1 is SGDLS and CDR2 is YYNGEE. Trimming at V came to 3 bases and at J to 8 bases, leaving 8 bases not matched to a gene. The CDR3 is 16 residues long.

V is TRBV6-1 and J is TRBJ1-2; the D is unclear. The CDR3 runs to 15 residues. V lost 5 bases and J 0 bases, leaving 13 bases between the germline ends. Germline CDR1 MNHNS, CDR2 SASEGT. The CDR3 spells CASSQGQAPNYGYTF. The CDR3 DNA reads TGTGCCAGCAGTCAAGGGCAGGCCCCTAACTATGGCTACACCTTC.

The chain couples TRBV5-1 to TRBJ1-3; D unclear. The CDR3 is made up of 15 amino acids. Germline V CDR1 and CDR2: SGHRS, YFSETQ. V lost 1 base and J 4 bases, leaving 12 bases between the germline ends. The CDR3 region has the DNA TGCGCCAGCAGCTTGACCGGAGGAGCCGGAAACACCATATATTTT. Translated, it gives CASSLTGGAGNTIYF.

The rearrangement joins TRBV6-1 to TRBJ1-5; 8 bases fit TRBD1. CDR1 and CDR2 from the germline V gene are MNHNS and SASEGT. The V segment lost 3 bases and the J segment 7 bases; nucleotides outside the gene matches: 5. This CDR3 has 14 residues. CDR3 nucleotides: TGTGCCAGCAGTGACGCAGGGGGCGCGCAGCCCCAGCATTTT. Translation gives CASSDAGGAQPQHF.

V usage is TRBV18 and J usage is TRBJ2-2; TRBD1 matches 8 bases. Trimming removed 8 bases from V and 2 bases from J; junction bases left unmatched: 7. In germline, CDR1 is KGHSH, CDR2 LQKENI. The CDR3 is 15 amino acids. The CDR3 coding sequence is TGTGCCAGCACGATGGACAGGGAAAACACCGGGGAGCTGTTTTTT. Translating it yields CASTMDRENTGELFF.

The chain recombines TRBV18 with TRBJ2-7; TRBD1 aligns across 12 bases. CDR3 length: 15 residues. J lost 3 bases, V lost 3 bases, and 3 bases had no gene match. Per the germline V gene, CDR1 is KGHSH and CDR2 is LQKENI. CDR3 amino acids: CASSPGTGGIYEQYF. The CDR3 region has the DNA TGTGCCAGCTCACCCGGGACAGGGGGCATCTACGAGCAGTACTTC.